These T cell receptor beta chains were read from a single sample in a study of control samples from healthy donors and cancer patients. Measured with immunoSEQ multiplex PCR; TCRdb has only the in-frame clones, and not every one. The table has roughly 200,000 clones, around 93% seen once. Sequencing was performed on blood. The receptors were gathered from a man aged 30-40 years in good health. CDR3s include the opening cysteine and the closing phenylalanine or tryptophan. A D gene is named only where the DNA matches it firmly. Where a row states a size, it is once, few, many or the class of an expanded clone; other rows omit it.

clone size | D gene | J gene | V gene | CDR3 DNA | CDR3 protein
. | . | TRBJ2-7 | TRBV7-2 | TGTGCCAGCAGCCCTCGGGGGTACCTGAGTGAGCAGTACTTC | CASSPRGYLSEQYF
. | . | TRBJ1-4 | TRBV2 | TGTGCCAGCAGTCCCCTAGGGCCCGCAACTAATGAAAAACTGTTTTTT | CASSPLGPATNEKLFF
. | TRBD1 | TRBJ1-6 | TRBV5-6 | TGTGCCAGCAGCGATGGACAGGGGAGGGATTCACCCCTCCACTTT | CASSDGQGRDSPLHF
. | . | TRBJ2-1 | TRBV7-8 | TGTGCCAGCAGCTTCGACCGACCGACCAGCAATGAGCAGTTCTTC | CASSFDRPTSNEQFF
. | . | TRBJ2-1 | TRBV29-1 | TGCAGCGTTGAAGTCTCGGTTGGCAATGAGCAGTTCTTC | CSVEVSVGNEQFF
. | . | TRBJ1-3 | TRBV9 | TGTGCCAGCAGCGTAGGGGGGGACTTACTCTCTGGAAACACCATATATTTT | CASSVGGDLLSGNTIYF
. | . | TRBJ2-3 | TRBV9 | TGTGCCAGCAGCGTAGGGGGTGAATCCCGCACAGATACGCAGTATTTT | CASSVGGESRTDTQYF
. | . | TRBJ2-2 | TRBV21-1 | TGTGCCAGCAGCAAAGCTTCGGGGGCAGGCGGGACCGGGGAGCTGTTTTTT | CASSKASGAGGTGELFF
. | TRBD2 | TRBJ2-7 | TRBV10-2 | TGCGCCAGCAGTGTAGGACTAGCGGGGAGCTACGAGCAGTACTTC | CASSVGLAGSYEQYF
. | TRBD1 | TRBJ2-1 | TRBV15 | TGTGCCACCAGCAGAGCGACAGGGTACAATGAGCAGTTCTTC | CATSRATGYNEQFF
. | . | TRBJ1-1 | TRBV6-5 | TGTGCCAGTTTATTGGGGGCGGAGAACACTGAAGCTTTCTTT | CASLLGAENTEAFF
. | TRBD1 | TRBJ2-1 | TRBV12-5 | TGTGCTAGTGGTTTGGTATTTGGACAGGGTGTGAATGAGCAGTTCTTC | CASGLVFGQGVNEQFF
. | . | TRBJ1-2 | TRBV14 | TGTGCCAGCAGCCAAGATCTAGGCAGGAACTATGGCTACACCTTC | CASSQDLGRNYGYTF
. | TRBD1 | TRBJ2-4 | TRBV9 | TGTGCCAGCAGCCCAGGGACAGGGGGAAACATTCAGTACTTC | CASSPGTGGNIQYF
. | TRBD1 | TRBJ2-2 | TRBV7-9 | TGTGCCAGCAGAGGACAGGGGGACACCGGGGAGCTGTTTTTT | CASRGQGDTGELFF
. | TRBD1 | TRBJ1-4 | TRBV4-1 | TGCGCCAGCAGCCAAGATGGACAGGGTGCCGTCGGAAAACTGTTTTTT | CASSQDGQGAVGKLFF
once | . | TRBJ1-1 | TRBV6-5 | TGTGCCAGCAGCCTTGGGGGAGGGTTAGGTGAAGCTTTCTTT | CASSLGGGLGEAFF
. | . | TRBJ2-4 | TRBV11-3 | TGTGCCAGCAGCTTAGAGAGACGGCTAGCCAAAAACATTCAGTACTTC | CASSLERRLAKNIQYF
once | . | TRBJ1-5 | TRBV6-5 | TGTGCCAGCAGTTACGGACGAGCGAGCAATCAGCCCCAGCATTTT | CASSYGRASNQPQHF
. | TRBD1 | TRBJ1-3 | TRBV30 | TGTGCCTGGAACAGGGGTTCAGGAAACACCATATATTTT | CAWNRGSGNTIYF
once | TRBD1 | TRBJ1-2 | TRBV27 | TGTGCCAGCAGTCCCCGAGAGGGGGCGAGGGGCTACACCTTC | CASSPREGARGYTF
. | . | TRBJ2-2 | TRBV27 | TGTGCCAGCAGTTTATCTTCGGAACCTGGGGAGCTGTTTTTT | CASSLSSEPGELFF
. | . | TRBJ2-7 | TRBV5-6 | TGTGCCAGCAGCTCGGTAGACTCCTACGAGCAGTACTTC | CASSSVDSYEQYF
. | TRBD1 | TRBJ1-2 | TRBV30 | TGTGCCTGGAGTCGATGGGACAGGGTCGTTACTAACTATGGCTACACCTTC | CAWSRWDRVVTNYGYTF
. | . | TRBJ1-1 | TRBV25-1 | TGTGCCAGCAGTGTCGGACAGTCGAACACTGAAGCTTTCTTT | CASSVGQSNTEAFF
. | TRBD2 | TRBJ2-3 | TRBV6-4 | TGTGCCAGCAGTGACTCCGGCGGGGGAACAGATACGCAGTATTTT | CASSDSGGGTDTQYF
. | TRBD1 | TRBJ1-5 | TRBV10-1 | TGCGCCAGCAGGCCGGGACAGCCGAATCAGCCCCAGCATTTT | CASRPGQPNQPQHF
once | TRBD1 | TRBJ2-7 | TRBV24-1 | TGTGCCACCAGTGATTTGCGGGGACAGAGCTCCTACGAGCAGTACTTC | CATSDLRGQSSYEQYF
. | TRBD1 | TRBJ2-3 | TRBV24-1 | TGTGCCACCGGGGACAGCTCGGCCAAAGATACGCAGTATTTT | CATGDSSAKDTQYF
. | TRBD2 | TRBJ2-3 | TRBV4-1 | TGCGCCAGCAGCCAAGATTTTCGGACTAGCGTAGGCACAGATACGCAGTATTTT | CASSQDFRTSVGTDTQYF
. | TRBD2 | TRBJ2-1 | TRBV7-8 | TGTGCCAGCAGCTCGACTAGCGGGGGGGAGTTCTTC | CASSSTSGGEFF
once | . | TRBJ1-1 | TRBV5-4 | TGTGCCAGCAGCTCGAACACTGAAGCTTTCTTT | CASSSNTEAFF
. | . | TRBJ1-1 | TRBV5-1 | TGCGCCAGCAGCCTGGACAGACAGAACACTGAAGCTTTCTTT | CASSLDRQNTEAFF
once | . | TRBJ1-1 | TRBV7-3 | TGTGCCAGCAGCTTGTGGGGGAACACTGAAGCTTTCTTT | CASSLWGNTEAFF
. | . | TRBJ2-5 | TRBV10-3 | TGTGCCATCAGTGAGTCAGTCAACCAAGAGACCCAGTACTTC | CAISESVNQETQYF
few | . | TRBJ1-5 | TRBV5-8 | TGTGCCAGCAGCCTCTATAGCAATCAGCCCCAGCATTTT | CASSLYSNQPQHF
. | TRBD1 | TRBJ2-7 | TRBV5-1 | TGCGCCAGCAGCCGACCCGGGACAGCCTACGAGCAGTACTTC | CASSRPGTAYEQYF
. | . | TRBJ2-1 | TRBV7-9 | TGTGCCAGCAGCTTAGCGGTAGATCCAGATGAGCAGTTCTTC | CASSLAVDPDEQFF
. | . | TRBJ1-2 | TRBV11-2 | TGTGCCAGCAGCTTAGCCCGGGATCGAGGCTACACCTTC | CASSLARDRGYTF
. | . | TRBJ2-7 | TRBV5-1 | TGCGCCAGCAGCTTGGCCCTCAGGGCCCACGAGCAGTACTTC | CASSLALRAHEQYF
. | . | TRBJ2-7 | TRBV19 | TGTGCCAGTAGTATAGATGTCTCAACCTTCTCCTACGAGCAGTACTTC | CASSIDVSTFSYEQYF
. | TRBD2 | TRBJ2-1 | TRBV5-1 | TGCGCCAGCAGCTGGACTAGCGGGGGGAGATACAATGAGCAGTTCTTC | CASSWTSGGRYNEQFF
once | . | TRBJ1-1 | TRBV3-1/TRBV3-2 | TGTGCCAGCAGCCTAAACCGATTCACGGCTGAAGCTTTCTTT | CASSLNRFTAEAFF
. | TRBD2 | TRBJ2-5 | TRBV11-2 | TGTGCCAGCAGCTTAGATGCGGGGGGGCAAGAGACCCAGTACTTC | CASSLDAGGQETQYF
. | . | TRBJ2-1 | TRBV7-3 | TGTGCCAGCAGCTCAATCTCCCGGGGAGTGAAGAACAATGAGCAGTTCTTC | CASSSISRGVKNNEQFF
. | . | TRBJ2-1 | TRBV27 | TGTGCCAGCAGCCAGGAGGCACCTTACAATGAGCAGTTCTTC | CASSQEAPYNEQFF
. | TRBD1 | TRBJ2-1 | TRBV9 | TGTGCCAGCAGCGTTCGTCCCGGGACAGGGGCGGCTGAGCAGTTCTTC | CASSVRPGTGAAEQFF
. | . | TRBJ1-3 | TRBV11-2 | TGTGCCAGCAGCACCCAGACAGTAACTGGAAACACCATATATTTT | CASSTQTVTGNTIYF
once | . | TRBJ1-5 | TRBV6-5 | TGTGCCAGCACCCCGATTATGGGGGGAGCAGAGCCCCAGCATTTT | CASTPIMGGAEPQHF
once | . | TRBJ2-2 | TRBV6-5 | TGTGCCAGCAGGGTGACATCGAACACCGGGGAGCTGTTTTTT | CASRVTSNTGELFF
. | . | TRBJ1-5 | TRBV7-9 | TGTGCCAGCACCAATAGCAATCAGCCCCAGCATTTT | CASTNSNQPQHF
once | . | TRBJ1-4 | TRBV6-2/TRBV6-3 | TGTGCCAGCAGCCAAGTTGGGGGTGAAAAACTGTTTTTT | CASSQVGGEKLFF
. | . | TRBJ1-2 | TRBV9 | TGTGCCAGCAGCGAACAGGGAGCTAACTATGGCTACACCTTC | CASSEQGANYGYTF